This T cell receptor beta chain is drawn from a study of T cell changes during pregnancy in multiple sclerosis. This table comes from immunoSEQ multiplex PCR, and its TCRdb copy is limited to in-frame clones, with some not included. The sample lists roughly 22,000 clones; about nine tenths were seen once. The material sequenced was CD4+ T cells from peripheral blood mononuclear cells, taken after pregnancy. This receptor was taken from a female donor in good health, enrolled as a control in a pregnancy study.

The DNA of the CDR3 is TGTGCCAGCAGTTCTCAAAGGGCGGGGGGGACCTACGAGCAGTACTTC. Amino acids: CASSSQRAGGTYEQYF. The chain is built from TRBV6-5 and TRBJ2-7, with 9 bases that match TRBD2. The J segment lost 2 bases and the V segment lost 4 bases, leaving 9 bases of the junction unmatched. Per germline, CDR1 MNHEY and CDR2 SVGAGI. The CDR3 sequence is 16 residues long.